These 5 T cell receptor beta chains were sequenced from one sample in a study of blood T cell repertoires in COVID-19. Data came from immunoSEQ multiplex PCR; TCRdb stores just in-frame clones and leaves some out. The sample contains approximately 200,000 clones, 70% to 85% of which appear only once. The sequenced sample was peripheral blood. The origin of the receptors is a woman of 80 years or more with COVID-19, enrolled during active disease.

The chain carries TRBV23-1 and TRBJ1-6; 8 nucleotides align to TRBD1. TRBV23-1 is given ORF status, its function remaining uncertain. Germline trimming cut 6 bases from V and 2 bases from J; bases unmatched to any gene: 27. The CDR3 covers 23 residues. This chain's CDR3 is CASRLYSTDRVNVRGPYNSPLHF. The CDR3 region has the DNA TGCGCCAGCAGACTATACTCGACGGACAGGGTAAACGTTCGGGGCCCCTATAATTCACCCCTCCACTTT.

The chain has TRBV5-8 and TRBJ2-3; 7 positions agree with TRBD2. V dropped 4 bases and J dropped 2; count of bases not matched to a gene: 7. Per germline, CDR1 SGHTS and CDR2 YDEGEE. The CDR3 is 15 amino acids. In DNA form, the CDR3 reads TGTGCCAGCAGCCCGCGGGAGACGCTCACAGATACGCAGTATTTT. Amino acid sequence: CASSPRETLTDTQYF.

V gene TRBV19 combines with J gene TRBJ2-2; D may be TRBD1 (5 bases). The CDR3 extends over 15 amino acids. Germline values: CDR1 LNHDA, CDR2 SQIVND (reference sequence). V was shortened by 4 bases and J by 4 bases, with 13 bases between the two germline ends. The CDR3 sequence is CASSRQTVGTGELFF. The CDR3 DNA is TGTGCCAGTAGTAGACAGACGGTTGGCACCGGGGAGCTGTTTTTT.

The rearrangement links TRBV6-5 to TRBJ2-7; possibly TRBD2 for D (5 bases). Per the germline V gene, CDR1 is MNHEY and CDR2 is SVGAGI. The CDR3 length is 13 residues. The ends were cut back, 6 bases at V and 6 bases at J, with 15 bases in the middle. CDR3 DNA: TGTGCCAGCAGCCAATTGGCCCGGGGCGAGCAGTACTTC. Protein sequence: CASSQLARGEQYF.

This clone was counted only a few times. V usage is TRBV19 and J usage is TRBJ2-3; the D gene is possibly TRBD1 (5 bases). The germline CDR1 and CDR2 sequences are LNHDA and SQIVND (reference sequence). The CDR3 covers 14 residues. V shed 8 bases and J shed 4 bases, with 16 bases lying between them. CDR3 sequence: CASATPGSPDTQYF. CDR3 bases: TGTGCCAGTGCAACTCCAGGGTCCCCAGATACGCAGTATTTT. Using reference TRBV19 and TRBJ2-3 for the parts outside the CDR3, the full variable domain is DGGITQSPKYLFRKEGQNVTLSCEQNLNHDAMYWYRQDPGQGLRLIYYSQIVNDFQKGDIAEGYSVSREKKESFPLTVTSAQKNPTAFYLCASATPGSPDTQYFGPGTRLTVL.